These 3 T cell receptor beta chains were sequenced from one sample in a study of blood T cell repertoires in COVID-19. Clones were sequenced by immunoSEQ multiplex PCR, and TCRdb holds only the in-frame ones, with some missing. This sample yields about 130,000 clones, of which approximately 90% are seen a single time; around 3% belongs to the top ten. Material for sequencing was peripheral blood. All receptors derive from a man in his 60s with active or convalescent COVID-19.

The V and J genes are TRBV28 and TRBJ1-6; D possibly corresponds to TRBD1 (5 bases). This CDR3 has 15 amino acids. V lost 6 bases to trimming and J lost 6 bases, with 15 bases between them. Germline assignment: CDR1 MDHEN and CDR2 SYDVKM. CDR3 nucleotides: TGTGCCAGCAGGGGGGGGGATAAGGCTAATTCACCCCTCCACTTT. Its protein product is CASRGGDKANSPLHF.

This chain joins TRBV24-1 and TRBJ2-5; 7 bases match TRBD2. V trimming: 5 bases; J trimming: 5 bases; junction bases outside the gene matches: 10. The CDR3 is 15 amino acids. The germline gives CDR1 KGHDR, CDR2 SFDVKD. DNA for the CDR3: TGTGCCACCAGTGCCCCAAGGACTAGTGAGGAGACCCAGTACTTC. This gives the protein CATSAPRTSEETQYF.

V and J are TRBV5-6 and TRBJ2-1, with D possibly called TRBD1 or TRBD2 (9 bases each). The CDR3 contains 19 residues. Per germline, CDR1 SGHDT and CDR2 YYEEEE. V lost 5 bases and J lost 0, with 24 bases in between. The CDR3 spells CASRKDRGLAGSSYNEQFF. The CDR3 nucleotides are TGTGCCAGCAGAAAGGACAGGGGCCTAGCGGGGAGCTCCTACAATGAGCAGTTCTTC.